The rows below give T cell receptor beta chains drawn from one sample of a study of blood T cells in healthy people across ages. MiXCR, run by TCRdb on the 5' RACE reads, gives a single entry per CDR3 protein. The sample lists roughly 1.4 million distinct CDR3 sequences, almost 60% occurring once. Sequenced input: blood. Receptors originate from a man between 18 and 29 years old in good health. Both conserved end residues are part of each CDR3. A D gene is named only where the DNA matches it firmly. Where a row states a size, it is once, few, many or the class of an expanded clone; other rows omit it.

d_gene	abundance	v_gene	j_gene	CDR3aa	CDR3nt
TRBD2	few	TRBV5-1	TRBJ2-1	CASSLWLAGGNEQFF	TGCGCCAGCAGCTTGTGGCTAGCGGGAGGCAATGAGCAGTTCTTC
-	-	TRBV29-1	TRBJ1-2	CSAQNEYGYTF	TGCAGCGCCCAAAATGAGTATGGCTACACCTTC
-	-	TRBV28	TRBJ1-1	CASSLAAGRVVTEAFF	TGTGCCAGCAGTTTAGCAGCAGGGAGGGTTGTCACTGAAGCTTTCTTT
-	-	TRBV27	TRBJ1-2	CASRLGSLGAYYGYTF	TGTGCCAGCAGACTAGGCAGTCTAGGGGCGTACTATGGCTACACCTTC
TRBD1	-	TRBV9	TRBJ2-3	CASSGGTGKYTDTQYF	TGTGCCAGCAGCGGAGGGACAGGCAAGTACACAGATACGCAGTATTTT
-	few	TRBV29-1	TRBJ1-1	CSVSGGAQIEAFF	TGCAGCGTATCGGGGGGCGCGCAGATTGAAGCTTTCTTT
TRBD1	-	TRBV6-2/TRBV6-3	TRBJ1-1	CASRQTGTGVPLNTEAFF	TGTGCCAGCAGGCAGACCGGGACAGGGGTCCCTTTGAACACTGAAGCTTTCTTT
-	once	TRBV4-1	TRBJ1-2	CASRRQPRGDYGYTF	TGCGCCAGCAGACGACAGCCTCGGGGGGACTATGGCTACACCTTC
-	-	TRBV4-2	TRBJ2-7	CASSHREGAYEQYF	TGTGCCAGCAGCCACAGGGAGGGGGCCTACGAGCAGTACTTC
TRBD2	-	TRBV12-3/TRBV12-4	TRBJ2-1	CASSLSLGRRLALSSYNEQFF	TGTGCCAGCAGTCTCTCGTTAGGCCGGAGACTAGCCCTGAGCTCCTACAATGAGCAGTTCTTC
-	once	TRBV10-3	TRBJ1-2	CAISGQYGYTF	TGTGCCATCAGCGGACAGTATGGCTACACCTTC
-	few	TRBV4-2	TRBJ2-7	CASSLSLSGYDEQYF	TGTGCCAGCAGCCTATCGTTGTCAGGGTACGACGAGCAGTACTTC
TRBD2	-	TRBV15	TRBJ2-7	CATSRDLTSGIYEQYF	TGTGCCACCAGCAGAGATCTTACTAGCGGGATCTACGAGCAGTACTTC
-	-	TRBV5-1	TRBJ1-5	CASSLGFMSVGVISNQPQHF	TGCGCCAGCAGCTTAGGTTTTATGTCAGTGGGGGTTATAAGCAATCAGCCCCAGCATTTT
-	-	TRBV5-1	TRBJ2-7	CASSFQAESYEQYF	TGCGCCAGCAGCTTTCAGGCAGAGTCCTACGAGCAGTACTTC
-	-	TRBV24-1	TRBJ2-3	CATSDSRGPGYTDTQYF	TGTGCCACCAGTGATTCTAGGGGCCCAGGATACACAGATACGCAGTATTTT
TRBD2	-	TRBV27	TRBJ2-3	CASGAGGGDTQYF	TGTGCCAGCGGGGCGGGGGGGGGAGATACGCAGTATTTT